This TCR beta chain comes out of a study of cytomegalovirus exposure and HLA in healthy donors. Study background: Some 80 million unique TCR sequences came from HLA-typed donors in an early release. Study outcomes and limitations: Using the classifier, cytomegalovirus status was reportedly diagnosed with high specificity and sensitivity. The majority of CMV-associated TCR beta chains were reported as apparently HLA-restricted in a later analysis.

Comment on this clone: Its antigen is still unknown.

PCR amplification relied on 60 Vbeta primers (plus 13 Jbeta primers). Sequencing used immunoSEQ multiplex PCR; TCRdb keeps in-frame clones, though not all of them. The profile covers over 150,000 clones, with 71% appearing a single time and over 2.5% taken by the ten largest. Germline V lookup: CDR1 MDHEN, CDR2 SYDVKM. This CDR3 contains 16 residues. Losses at the gene ends were 4 bases for V and 2 bases for J; bases not matched to a gene: 11. This clonotype was sampled from a woman under 40 in good health and CMV-seronegative. This chain links TRBV28 with TRBJ2-7, with 7 bases fitting TRBD2. The sequenced sample was PBMCs. The CDR3 nucleotides read TGTGCCAGCAGTTCGAAGCTAGCGGTGGGGACCTACGAGCAGTACTTC. It codes for CASSSKLAVGTYEQYF.